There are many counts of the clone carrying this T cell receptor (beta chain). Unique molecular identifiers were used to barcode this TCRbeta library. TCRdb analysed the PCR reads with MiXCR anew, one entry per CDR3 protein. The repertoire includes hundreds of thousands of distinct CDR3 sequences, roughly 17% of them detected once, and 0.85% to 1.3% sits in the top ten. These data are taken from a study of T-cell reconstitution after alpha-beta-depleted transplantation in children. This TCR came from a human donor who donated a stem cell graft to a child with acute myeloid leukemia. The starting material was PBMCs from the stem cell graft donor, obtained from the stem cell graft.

The CDR3 DNA follows: TGTGCCAGCAGCTCCATCTACACAGATACGCAGTATTTT. Its translation is CASSSIYTDTQYF. This chain links TRBV7-2 with TRBJ2-3, with D unclear. Per the germline V gene, CDR1 is SGHTA and CDR2 is FQGNSA. The CDR3 runs to 13 residues. Trimming removed 4 bases at V and 2 bases at J, with 7 bases between.